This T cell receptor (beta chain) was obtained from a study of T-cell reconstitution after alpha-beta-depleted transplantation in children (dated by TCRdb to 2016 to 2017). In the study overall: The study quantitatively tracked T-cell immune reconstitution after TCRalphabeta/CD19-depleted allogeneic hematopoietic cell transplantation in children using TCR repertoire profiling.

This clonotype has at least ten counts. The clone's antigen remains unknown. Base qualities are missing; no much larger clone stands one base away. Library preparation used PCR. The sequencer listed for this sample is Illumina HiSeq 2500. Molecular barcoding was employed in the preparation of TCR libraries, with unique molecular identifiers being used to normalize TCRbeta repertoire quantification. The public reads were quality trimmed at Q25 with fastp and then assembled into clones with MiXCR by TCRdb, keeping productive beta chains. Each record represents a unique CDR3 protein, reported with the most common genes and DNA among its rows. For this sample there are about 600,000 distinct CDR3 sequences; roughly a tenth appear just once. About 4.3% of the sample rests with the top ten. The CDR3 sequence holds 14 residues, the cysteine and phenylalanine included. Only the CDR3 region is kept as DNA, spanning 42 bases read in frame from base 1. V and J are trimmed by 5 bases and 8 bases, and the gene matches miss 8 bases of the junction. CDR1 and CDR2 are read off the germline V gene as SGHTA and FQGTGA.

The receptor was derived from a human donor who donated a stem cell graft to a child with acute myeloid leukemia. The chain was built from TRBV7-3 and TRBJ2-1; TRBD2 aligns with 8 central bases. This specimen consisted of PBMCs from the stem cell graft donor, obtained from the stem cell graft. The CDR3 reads CASSDRAGEYEQFF. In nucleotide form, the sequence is TGTGCCAGCAGCGATCGAGCGGGAGAATATGAGCAGTTCTTC.